These 16 T cell receptor beta chains came from one sample sequenced in a study of shared clonotypes between healthy human individuals. The protocol was immunoSEQ multiplex PCR, while the TCRdb copy is restricted to in-frame clones and leaves out a portion. The repertoire holds about 2 million clones, with just under 95% as singletons. Terminally differentiated effector memory CD45RA+ cells were excluded by CCR7 positive selection of CD45RO-negative cells. Material for sequencing was naive CD8+ T cells sorted from blood. These receptors all stem from a man aged 18-30 years in good health.

The CDR3 loop is CASSSVSQTQYF. The DNA for the CDR3 is TGTGCCAGCAGTTCCGTCTCTCAGACCCAGTACTTC. This chain uses TRBV28 with TRBJ2-5; D is unclear. CDR1 and CDR2 from the germline V gene are MDHEN and SYDVKM. This CDR3 is 12 amino acids long. The germline V and J ends were trimmed by 4 bases and 6 bases, with 9 bases remaining between them.

This chain joins TRBV28 and TRBJ2-1; 13 bases are shared with TRBD2. With 3 bases clipped from V and 10 bases from J, the junction kept 9 bases outside the gene matches. The germline gives CDR1 MDHEN, CDR2 SYDVKM. The CDR3 has 16 residues. The CDR3 coding sequence is TGTGCCAGCAGTTTCCCTGGACTAGCGGGAGTACACGAGCAGTTCTTC. Translation: CASSFPGLAGVHEQFF.

J is TRBJ2-7 and V is TRBV30, with 8 bases lining up with TRBD2. The V segment lost 1 base and the J segment 6 bases; nucleotides outside the gene matches: 2. Germline assignment: CDR1 GTSNPN and CDR2 SVGIG (reference sequence). CDR3 length equals 12 residues. DNA for the CDR3: TGTGCCTGGAGTGATCGGGGGGGCGAGCAGTACTTC. As protein: CAWSDRGGEQYF.

The rearrangement uses TRBV5-4 and TRBJ2-7; 8 positions match TRBD1. In germline, CDR1 is SGHNT, CDR2 YYREEE (reference sequence). Unmatched junction bases numbered 7, after V lost 4 bases and J lost 1 base. The CDR3 is 15 amino acids. The CDR3 reads CASSTDREWSYEQYF. In nucleotides, the CDR3 is TGTGCCAGCAGCACGGACAGGGAATGGTCCTACGAGCAGTACTTC.

The chain recombines TRBV4-1 with TRBJ2-3, with TRBD1 matching over 12 bases. V shed 5 bases, J shed 2 bases, and the junction held 8 bases outside the gene matches. Per the germline V gene, CDR1 is MGHRA and CDR2 is YSYEKL. The CDR3 runs 17 residues. CDR3 amino acids: CASSDPPGQGATDTQYF. DNA of the CDR3: TGCGCCAGCAGCGATCCTCCGGGACAGGGGGCCACAGATACGCAGTATTTT.

About this clone: Distinct nucleotide sequences in the sample also encode this CDR3. The chain combines TRBV4-1 with TRBJ2-7, with TRBD2 matching over 7 bases. The V segment lost 4 bases and the J segment 2 bases; nucleotides outside the gene matches: 2. CDR1 and CDR2 (germline): MGHRA, YSYEKL. This CDR3 region has 13 residues. The chain's CDR3 is CASSLGLTYEQYF. DNA for the CDR3: TGCGCCAGCAGCCTGGGACTAACCTACGAGCAGTACTTC.

The genes are TRBV27 and TRBJ1-2; possibly TRBD1 for D (6 bases). Trimming shortened V by 7 bases and J by 0 bases, and 12 bases separated the two germline ends. The CDR3 sequence is 14 residues long. Germline CDR1 MNHEY, CDR2 SMNVEV (reference sequence). As DNA, the CDR3 is TGTGCCAGCACTTTGACAGGATCTAACTATGGCTACACCTTC. Its protein is CASTLTGSNYGYTF.

This clone has just one count. This CDR3 is CASSGSGTGIYNEQFF. CDR3 nucleotide sequence: TGTGCCAGCAGCGGTTCCGGGACAGGGATCTACAATGAGCAGTTCTTC. The chain is built from TRBV28 and TRBJ2-1; 9 nucleotides line up with TRBD1. Per the germline V gene, CDR1 is MDHEN and CDR2 is SYDVKM. CDR3 length: 16 amino acids. The V gene end was trimmed by 6 bases and the J gene end by 3 bases; junction bases not matched to a gene: 9.

The rearrangement links TRBV13 to TRBJ2-3; TRBD2 might be the D (6 bases). The CDR3 extends over 14 amino acids. Germline V gene lookup returns CDR1 PRHDT and CDR2 FYEKMQ (reference sequence). V was cut by 4 bases and J by 6 bases, with 14 bases left in between. The CDR3 coding sequence is TGTGCCAGCAGCTGGGGGGACTCGGCGGATACGCAGTATTTT. Encoded protein: CASSWGDSADTQYF.

The chain combines TRBV7-2 with TRBJ2-3; 10 nucleotides agree with TRBD2. CDR3 length equals 17 residues. Germline values: CDR1 SGHTA, CDR2 FQGNSA. After removal of 7 bases from V and 0 bases from J, the junction contained 10 bases not matched to a gene. CDR3 DNA: TGTGCCAGCATAGTTCTAGCGGGGGCCCCGAGCACAGATACGCAGTATTTT. It translates to CASIVLAGAPSTDTQYF.

As concerns this clone: This specimen includes other DNA sequences encoding the same CDR3. The chain is built from TRBV20-1 and TRBJ2-1, with 8 bases lining up with TRBD2. The CDR3 is 11 amino acids. V gave up 6 bases and J gave up 8 bases; unmatched junction bases: 3. The germline V gene has CDR1 DFQATT and CDR2 SNEGSKA (reference sequence). CDR3 in amino acids: CSAREGYEQFF. The CDR3, as DNA: TGCAGTGCCCGGGAGGGGTATGAGCAGTTCTTC.

This chain uses TRBV7-3 with TRBJ2-3; 10 positions match TRBD2. Germline trimming cut 6 bases from V and 2 bases from J; bases unmatched to any gene: 5. Germline V gene sequence: CDR1 SGHTA, CDR2 FQGTGA. This CDR3 is 15 amino acids long. The CDR3 reads CASRLAGGITDTQYF. In nucleotides, the CDR3 is TGTGCCAGCAGGTTAGCGGGGGGCATCACAGATACGCAGTATTTT.

On this clone: Other DNA sequences in the same sample also yield this CDR3. The chain is built from TRBV27 and TRBJ2-7, with D possibly being TRBD1 (6 bases). V was clipped by 3 bases and J by 0 bases, with 9 bases between them. The V gene's germline CDR1 is MNHEY and CDR2 SMNVEV (reference sequence). The CDR3 spans 14 residues. CDR3 amino acids: CASSFQGSSYEQYF. CDR3 DNA: TGTGCCAGCAGTTTCCAGGGGAGCTCCTACGAGCAGTACTTC.

The chain joins TRBV4-1 to TRBJ2-5, with D maybe TRBD1 (7 bases). Trimming shortened V by 0 bases and J by 5 bases, and 10 bases separated the two germline ends. The CDR3 extends over 14 amino acids. Per the germline V gene, CDR1 is MGHRA and CDR2 is YSYEKL. CDR3 DNA sequence: TGCGCCAGCAGCCAAGAGCCAGGGGGGGAGACCCAGTACTTC. The encoded protein is CASSQEPGGETQYF.

The chain couples TRBV7-2 to TRBJ1-1; weak D call: TRBD1 (5 bases). The CDR3 has 17 amino acids. Germline CDR1 is SGHTA and CDR2 is FQGNSA. Deletions cut 4 bases from V and 7 bases from J, with 25 bases between. The CDR3 here is CASSSVGGFSGLGEAFF. The CDR3 DNA follows: TGTGCCAGCAGCTCTGTTGGGGGATTCTCGGGTTTGGGTGAAGCTTTCTTT.

The chain uses TRBV27 and TRBJ2-7; D is unresolved. The V gene lost 5 bases and the J gene lost 3 bases, with 20 bases spanning the gap. Per the germline V gene, CDR1 is MNHEY and CDR2 is SMNVEV (reference sequence). This CDR3 comprises 16 residues. Written as DNA, the CDR3 is TGTGCCAGCAGTCCCTCCTCGGGCCAAGCCCTCTACGAGCAGTACTTC. Protein product: CASSPSSGQALYEQYF.